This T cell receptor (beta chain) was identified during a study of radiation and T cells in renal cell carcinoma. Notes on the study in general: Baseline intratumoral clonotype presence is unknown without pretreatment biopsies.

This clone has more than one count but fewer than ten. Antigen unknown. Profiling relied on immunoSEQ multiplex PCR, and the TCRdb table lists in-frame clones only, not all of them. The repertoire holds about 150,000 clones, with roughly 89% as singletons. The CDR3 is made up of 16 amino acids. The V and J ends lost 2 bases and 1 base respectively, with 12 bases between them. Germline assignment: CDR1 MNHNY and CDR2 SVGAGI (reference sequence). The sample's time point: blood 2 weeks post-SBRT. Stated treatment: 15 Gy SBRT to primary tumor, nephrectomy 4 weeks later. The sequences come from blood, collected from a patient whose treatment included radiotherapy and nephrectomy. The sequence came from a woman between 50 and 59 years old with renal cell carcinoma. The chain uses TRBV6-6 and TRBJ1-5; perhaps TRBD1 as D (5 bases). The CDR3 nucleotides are TGTGCCAGCAGTTACCGCGTGGAGGGGAGCAATCAGCCCCAGCATTTT. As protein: CASSYRVEGSNQPQHF.